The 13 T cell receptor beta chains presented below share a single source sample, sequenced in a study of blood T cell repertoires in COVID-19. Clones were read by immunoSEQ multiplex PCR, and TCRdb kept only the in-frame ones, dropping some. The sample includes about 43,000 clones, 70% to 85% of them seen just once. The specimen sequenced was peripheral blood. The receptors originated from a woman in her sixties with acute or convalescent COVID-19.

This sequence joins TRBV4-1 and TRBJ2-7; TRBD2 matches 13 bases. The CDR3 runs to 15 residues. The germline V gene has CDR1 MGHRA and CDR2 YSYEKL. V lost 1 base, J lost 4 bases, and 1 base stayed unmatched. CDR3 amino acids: CASSQGTSGGYEQYF. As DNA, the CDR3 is TGCGCCAGCAGCCAAGGGACTAGCGGGGGATACGAGCAGTACTTC.

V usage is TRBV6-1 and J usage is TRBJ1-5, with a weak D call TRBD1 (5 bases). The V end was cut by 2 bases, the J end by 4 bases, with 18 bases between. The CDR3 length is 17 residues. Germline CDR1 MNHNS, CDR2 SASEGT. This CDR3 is CASSENWGGTLNQPQHF. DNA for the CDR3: TGTGCCAGCAGTGAAAATTGGGGTGGGACTTTGAATCAGCCCCAGCATTTT.

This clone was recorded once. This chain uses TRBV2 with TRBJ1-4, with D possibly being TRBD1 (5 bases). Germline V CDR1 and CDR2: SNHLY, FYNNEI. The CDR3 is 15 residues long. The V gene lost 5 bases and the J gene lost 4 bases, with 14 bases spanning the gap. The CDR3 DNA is TGTGCCAGCAGTCAACAGGTGGCGGTTAATGAAAAACTGTTTTTT. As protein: CASSQQVAVNEKLFF.

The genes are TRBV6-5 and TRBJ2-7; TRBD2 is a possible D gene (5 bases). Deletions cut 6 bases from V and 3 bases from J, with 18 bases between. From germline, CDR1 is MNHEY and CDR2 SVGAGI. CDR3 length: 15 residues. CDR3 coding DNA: TGTGCCAGCAGGCAAGCTGCAGCGGAATTCTACGAGCAGTACTTC. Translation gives CASRQAAAEFYEQYF.

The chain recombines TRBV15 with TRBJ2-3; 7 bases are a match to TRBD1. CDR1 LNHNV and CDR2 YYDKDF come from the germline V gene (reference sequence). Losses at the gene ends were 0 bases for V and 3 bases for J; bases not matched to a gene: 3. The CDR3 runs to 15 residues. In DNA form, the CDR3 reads TGTGCCACCAGCAGAGAGACAGGGTTAACAGATACGCAGTATTTT. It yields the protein CATSRETGLTDTQYF.

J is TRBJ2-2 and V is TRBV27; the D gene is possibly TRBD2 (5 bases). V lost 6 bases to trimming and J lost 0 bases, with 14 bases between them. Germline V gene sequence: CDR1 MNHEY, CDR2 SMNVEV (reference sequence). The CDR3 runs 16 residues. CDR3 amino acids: CASSSGGLANTGELFF. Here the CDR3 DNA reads TGTGCCAGCAGCTCCGGTGGACTCGCGAACACCGGGGAGCTGTTTTTT.

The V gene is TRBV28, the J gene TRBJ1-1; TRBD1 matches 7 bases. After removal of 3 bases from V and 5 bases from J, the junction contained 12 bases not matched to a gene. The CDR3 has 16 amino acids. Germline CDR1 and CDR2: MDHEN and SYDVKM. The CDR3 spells CASSFPGRGRGTEAFF. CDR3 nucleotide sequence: TGTGCCAGCAGTTTTCCTGGCAGGGGGAGAGGGACTGAAGCTTTCTTT.

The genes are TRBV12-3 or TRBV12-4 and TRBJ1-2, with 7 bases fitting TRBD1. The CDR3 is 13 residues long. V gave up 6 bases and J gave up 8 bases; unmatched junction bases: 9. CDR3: CASSPTGVGGYTF. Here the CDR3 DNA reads TGTGCCAGCAGCCCAACAGGGGTTGGAGGCTACACCTTC.

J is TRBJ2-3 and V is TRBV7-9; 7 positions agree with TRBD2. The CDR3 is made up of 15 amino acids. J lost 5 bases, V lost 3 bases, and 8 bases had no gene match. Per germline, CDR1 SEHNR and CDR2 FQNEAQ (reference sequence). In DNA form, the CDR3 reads TGTGCCAGCAGCTTCTCGGGAGGCCGGGTAGATACGCAGTATTTT. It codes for CASSFSGGRVDTQYF.

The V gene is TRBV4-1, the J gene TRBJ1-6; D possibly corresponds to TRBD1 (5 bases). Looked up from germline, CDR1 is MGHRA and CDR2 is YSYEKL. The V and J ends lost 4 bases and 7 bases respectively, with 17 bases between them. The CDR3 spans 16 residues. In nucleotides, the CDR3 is TGCGCCAGCAGCCTCCAACCGGGACTGGAGAATTCACCCCTCCACTTT. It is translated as CASSLQPGLENSPLHF.

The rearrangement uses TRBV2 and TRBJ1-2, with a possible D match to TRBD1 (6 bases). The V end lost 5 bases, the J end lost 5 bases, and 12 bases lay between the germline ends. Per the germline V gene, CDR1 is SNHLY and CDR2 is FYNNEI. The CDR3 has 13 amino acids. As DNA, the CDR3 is TGTGCCAGCAGTTCCGGACAGACGTATGGCTACACCTTC. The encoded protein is CASSSGQTYGYTF.

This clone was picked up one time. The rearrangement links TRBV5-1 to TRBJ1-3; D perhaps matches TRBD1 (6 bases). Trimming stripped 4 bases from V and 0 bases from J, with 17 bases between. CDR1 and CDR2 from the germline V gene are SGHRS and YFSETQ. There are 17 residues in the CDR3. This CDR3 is CASSQNRDTSSGNTIYF. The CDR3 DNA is TGCGCCAGCAGCCAAAACCGGGACACAAGCTCTGGAAACACCATATATTTT.

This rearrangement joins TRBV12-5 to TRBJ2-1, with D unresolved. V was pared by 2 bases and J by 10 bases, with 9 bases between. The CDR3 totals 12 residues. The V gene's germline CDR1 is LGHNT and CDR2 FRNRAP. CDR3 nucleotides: TGTGCTAGTGGTTTGTTTGAGCCAGAGCAGTTCTTC. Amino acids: CASGLFEPEQFF.